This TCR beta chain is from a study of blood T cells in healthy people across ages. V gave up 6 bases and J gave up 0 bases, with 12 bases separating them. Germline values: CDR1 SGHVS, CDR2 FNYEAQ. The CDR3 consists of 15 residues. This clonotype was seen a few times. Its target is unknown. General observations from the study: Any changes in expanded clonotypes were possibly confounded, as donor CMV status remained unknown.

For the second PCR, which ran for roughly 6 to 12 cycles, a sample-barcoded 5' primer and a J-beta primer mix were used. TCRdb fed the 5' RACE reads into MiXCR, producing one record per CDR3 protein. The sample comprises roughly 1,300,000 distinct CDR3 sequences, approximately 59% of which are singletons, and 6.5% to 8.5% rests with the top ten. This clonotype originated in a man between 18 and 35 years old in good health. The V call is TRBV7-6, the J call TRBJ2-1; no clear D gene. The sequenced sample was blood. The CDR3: CASSLSPSSYNEQFF. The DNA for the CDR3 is TGTGCCAGCAGTCTTAGCCCGAGCTCCTACAATGAGCAGTTCTTC.